This paragraph covers one T cell receptor (beta chain) sequence. This entry is derived from a study of blood T cell repertoires in COVID-19. As for the study in general: Collection of acute and convalescent COVID-19 samples took place in the United States, Italy and Spain. Sources were T cells, B-cell-depleted T cells, or PBMCs; the material itself was cDNA or gDNA.

Source study methods: Amplification with reference gene primers provided the estimates of nucleated cell counts. The repertoire was sequenced with immunoSEQ multiplex PCR; TCRdb's copy has only in-frame clones and lacks some. Clone size and V and J calls were adopted from that table, with D and trimming inferred from the DNA. The table includes over 200,000 clones, roughly 76% detected once. The CDR3 has 15 residues. Germline V lookup: CDR1 MDHEN, CDR2 SYDVKM. V shed 4 bases and J shed 2 bases, with 15 bases lying between them. The sequenced sample was peripheral blood. This chain uses TRBV28 with TRBJ2-7, with a possible D match to TRBD2 (5 bases). The sequence was obtained from a human donor in a cohort sampled during active COVID-19. CDR3 in DNA: TGTGCCAGCAGTTCTGGCCCGCCGAGGGCCTACGAGCAGTACTTC. Its translation: CASSSGPPRAYEQYF.